This T cell receptor beta chain was obtained from a study of shared clonotypes between healthy human individuals. Findings and caveats of the study: For naive CD4 cells, roughly 5% of clonotypes were shared across a handful of donors.

Repertoires were generated with immunoSEQ multiplex PCR, while TCRdb's copy carries only in-frame clones and drops some. The repertoire holds over a million clones, with 78% as singletons. On this clone itself: Its antigen is unknown.

The junction had 12 bases not matched to a gene; V was cut back by 7 bases and J by 13 bases. The CDR3 has 12 residues. Germline-derived CDR1 and CDR2 are SNHLY and FYNNEI. The sequencing sample was made of memory CD4+ T cells from PBMCs. Subset defined: CD45RA-negative fraction. This chain joins TRBV2 and TRBJ1-2; 7 bases are shared with TRBD1. The sequence derives from a man between 18 and 29 years old in good health. Some clones in this sample may be carry-over from other donors' samples. DNA for the CDR3: TGTGCCAGCATCCCCCCGCCCGGGACAGCCACCTTC. Encoded protein: CASIPPPGTATF.